This TCR beta chain was recorded in a study of identical twins. Between the trimmed V and J ends, which lost 0 bases and 3 bases, there was a span of 9 bases. CDR3 length: 13 residues. CDR1 is DFQATT and CDR2 is SNEGSKA in the germline V gene (reference sequence). Study-level findings and limits: Out-of-frame alpha sequences common to twins were enriched for low generation probability. The study found that models underestimated out-of-frame TCR alpha sharing in monozygotic twins.

As for this clonotype: Its antigen remains unknown.

TCRdb recomputed calls from the 5' RACE reads with MiXCR, one row per CDR3 protein. The profile shows under 350,000 distinct CDR3 sequences, nearly 9.5% of them singletons. The same data also went into a second study, on yellow fever vaccine responses in identical twins.

The rearrangement joins TRBV20-1 to TRBJ2-7; D ambiguous. This clonotype was obtained from a woman under 30 in good health. Sequencing used CD8+ T cells sorted from blood. CDR3 sequence (DNA): TGCAGTGCTAGAGAAACGGTAGACTACGAGCAGTACTTC. It specifies CSARETVDYEQYF.